Here is one TCR beta chain with its context. Its antigen is unknown. This record belongs to a study of cytotoxic CD8 clonotypes in ibrutinib-treated CLL. The wider study: Partial responses totalled roughly 24 and complete responses 2; after median 68 months, about 15 remained remitted and approximately 12 progressed. Samples yielded averages of some 250,000 productive templates and 90,000 to 95,000 productive rearrangements. Notes on the study in general: Clonality increased at ibrutinib response, then returned toward baseline at progression.

The CDR3 has 13 amino acids. The trim removed 8 bases at V and 4 bases at J, leaving 5 bases unmatched. Germline lookup yields CDR1 MDHEN and CDR2 SYDVKM. Produced via immunoSEQ multiplex PCR; TCRdb's table is partial and in-frame only. The sample consists of about 40,000 clones, under 80% of them appearing once. Material: PBMCs, obtained at disease progression, from a patient treated with ibrutinib. The sequence came from a human donor with chronic lymphocytic leukemia. The rearrangement joins TRBV28 to TRBJ2-1; 7 bases agree with TRBD2. CDR3 sequence reads: CASRRAGYNEQFF. The CDR3 DNA follows: TGTGCCAGCCGCCGAGCGGGGTACAATGAGCAGTTCTTC.